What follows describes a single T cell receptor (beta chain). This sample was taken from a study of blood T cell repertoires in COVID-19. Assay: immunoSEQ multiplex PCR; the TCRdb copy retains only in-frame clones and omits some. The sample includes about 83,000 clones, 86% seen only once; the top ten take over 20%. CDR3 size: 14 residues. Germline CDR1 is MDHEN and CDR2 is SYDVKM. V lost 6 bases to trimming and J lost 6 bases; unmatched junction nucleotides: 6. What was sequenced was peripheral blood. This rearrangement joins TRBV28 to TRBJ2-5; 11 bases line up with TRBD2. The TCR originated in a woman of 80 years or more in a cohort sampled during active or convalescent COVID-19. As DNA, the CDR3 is TGTGCCAGCAGATTAGCGGGAGGGCGAAAGACCCAGTACTTC. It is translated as CASRLAGGRKTQYF.